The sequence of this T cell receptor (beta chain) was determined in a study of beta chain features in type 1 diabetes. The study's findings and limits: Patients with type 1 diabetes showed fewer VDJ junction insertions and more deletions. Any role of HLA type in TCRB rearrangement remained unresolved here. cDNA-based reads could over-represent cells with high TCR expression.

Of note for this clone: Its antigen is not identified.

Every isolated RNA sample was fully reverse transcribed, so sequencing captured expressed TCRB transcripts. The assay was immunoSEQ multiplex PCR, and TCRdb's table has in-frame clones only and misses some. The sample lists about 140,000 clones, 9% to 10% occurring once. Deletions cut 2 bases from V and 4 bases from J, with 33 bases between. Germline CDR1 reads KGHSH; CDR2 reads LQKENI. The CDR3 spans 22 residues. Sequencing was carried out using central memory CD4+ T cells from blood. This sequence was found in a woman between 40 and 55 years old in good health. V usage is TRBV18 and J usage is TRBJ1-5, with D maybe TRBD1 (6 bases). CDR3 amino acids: CASSPTPLQGFTHGAKNQPQHF. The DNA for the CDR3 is TGTGCCAGCTCACCAACGCCCCTCCAGGGGTTCACCCACGGAGCCAAAAATCAGCCCCAGCATTTT.